A single sample is the source of the 8 T cell receptor beta chains below, sequenced in a study of shared clonotypes between healthy human individuals. Data came from immunoSEQ multiplex PCR; TCRdb stores just in-frame clones and leaves some out. The repertoire holds some 2 million clones, just under 95% seen once, with around 1.2% in the top ten. Naive CD8 cells, CD45RO-negative and positively selected for CCR7, excluded terminally differentiated effector memory CD45RA+ cells. Sequences were obtained from naive CD8+ T cells sorted from blood. Receptor source: a man between 18 and 29 years old in good health.

The chain employs TRBV6-5 and TRBJ2-3, with 11 bases fitting TRBD2. V gave up 6 bases and J gave up 4 bases; unmatched junction bases: 6. CDR1 is MNHEY and CDR2 is SVGAGI in the germline V gene. The CDR3 has 15 amino acids. CDR3 bases: TGTGCCAGCAGGACTAGCGGGACTGTCGCAGATACGCAGTATTTT. It yields the protein CASRTSGTVADTQYF.

The gene calls are TRBV2 and TRBJ2-7, with 10 nucleotides matching TRBD1. The CDR3 loop spans 14 amino acids. V gave up 8 bases and J gave up 8 bases; unmatched junction bases: 12. The V gene's germline CDR1 is SNHLY and CDR2 FYNNEI. CDR3 region: CASQPGQGLAKQYF. In DNA form, the CDR3 reads TGTGCCAGCCAACCGGGACAGGGGTTGGCAAAGCAGTACTTC. The variable domain in full, with the rest retrieved from reference TRBV2 and TRBJ2-7, is EPEVTQTPSHQVTQMGQEVILRCVPISNHLYFYWYRQILGQKVEFLVSFYNNEISEKSEIFDDQFSVERPDGSNFTLKIRSTKLEDSAMYFCASQPGQGLAKQYFGPGTRLTVT.

This chain links TRBV5-6 with TRBJ1-5; D gene unclear. Trimming cost V 2 bases and J 2 bases, with 14 bases left between them. This CDR3 comprises 16 residues. Germline-derived CDR1 and CDR2 are SGHDT and YYEEEE. The CDR3 DNA sequence: TGTGCCAGCAGCTTAGGTTCGGGGATCGGCAATCAGCCCCAGCATTTT. Translated, it gives CASSLGSGIGNQPQHF. Drawing the rest from reference TRBV5-6 and TRBJ1-5, the complete variable domain is DAGVTQSPTHLIKTRGQQVTLRCSPKSGHDTVSWYQQALGQGPQFIFQYYEEEERQRGNFPDRFSGHQFPNYSSELNVNALLLGDSALYLCASSLGSGIGNQPQHFGDGTRLSIL.

This clone has more than one count but fewer than ten. CDR3 protein: CAWTLGTGVYEQYF. Here the CDR3 DNA reads TGTGCCTGGACCCTAGGGACAGGGGTCTACGAGCAGTACTTC. This chain joins TRBV30 and TRBJ2-7, with TRBD1 matching over 10 bases. With 4 bases clipped from V and 3 bases from J, the junction kept 6 bases outside the gene matches. The V gene's germline CDR1 is GTSNPN and CDR2 SVGIG (reference sequence). This CDR3 comprises 14 residues.

This clone was counted a single time. The chain uses TRBV7-6 and TRBJ2-7; 10 nucleotides align to TRBD2. Germline-derived CDR1 and CDR2 are SGHVS and FNYEAQ. The CDR3 runs to 15 residues. V trimming: 1 base; J trimming: 4 bases; junction bases outside the gene matches: 4. CDR3 bases: TGTGCCAGCAGCTTAGAACTAGCGGGACCTTACGAGCAGTACTTC. As protein: CASSLELAGPYEQYF.

In the case of this clone: The same CDR3 also results from other DNA sequences found in this sample. The chain recombines TRBV6-5 with TRBJ2-7; D is undetermined. The CDR3 runs 11 residues. Germline loops: CDR1 MNHEY, CDR2 SVGAGI. Trimming cost V 2 bases and J 7 bases, with 6 bases left between them. The CDR3 sequence: CASSYVGEQYF. CDR3 coding DNA: TGTGCCAGCAGTTACGTGGGGGAGCAGTACTTC.

This chain links TRBV6-5 with TRBJ1-6, with 7 bases lining up with TRBD1. In germline, CDR1 is MNHEY, CDR2 SVGAGI. After removal of 6 bases from V and 7 bases from J, the junction contained 6 bases not matched to a gene. The CDR3 covers 14 residues. Written as DNA, the CDR3 is TGTGCCAGCAGAACGACAGGGATCAATTCACCCCTCCACTTT. Translated: CASRTTGINSPLHF.

This chain joins TRBV6-1 and TRBJ1-4; no definite D call. The length of the CDR3 is 15 residues. Trimming stripped 3 bases from V and 6 bases from J, with 14 bases between. Germline V CDR1 and CDR2: MNHNS, SASEGT. Here the CDR3 DNA reads TGTGCCAGCAGTGATCTCTGGGGAAGCGATGAAAAACTGTTTTTT. Amino acids: CASSDLWGSDEKLFF.